Listed below are T cell receptor beta chains from one sample, sequenced in a study of cytomegalovirus exposure and HLA in healthy donors. Clones were sequenced by immunoSEQ multiplex PCR, and TCRdb holds only the in-frame ones, with some missing. The sample includes about 150,000 clones, around 78% of them seen just once. The sequenced sample consisted of PBMCs. All receptors derive from a man in his forties in good health and CMV-seronegative. Each CDR3 is given with its conserved first and last residue. The D gene is left open where the match is weak. Where a row states a size, it is once, few, many or the class of an expanded clone; other rows omit it.

TRBV9,-,TRBJ2-1,-,CASSALRGGGYNEQFF,TGTGCCAGCAGCGCCCTCAGGGGCGGGGGTTACAATGAGCAGTTCTTC
TRBV27,-,TRBJ1-1,-,CASSLSARAGDMNTEAFF,TGTGCCAGCAGTTTATCGGCCCGGGCAGGGGACATGAACACTGAAGCTTTCTTT
TRBV29-1,-,TRBJ2-1,-,CSVAPGAAEQFF,TGCAGCGTTGCTCCAGGGGCGGCTGAGCAGTTCTTC
TRBV18,-,TRBJ1-4,TRBD1,CASRGQTNEKLFF,TGTGCCAGCCGGGGACAGACTAATGAAAAACTGTTTTTT
TRBV10-3,-,TRBJ2-4,-,CATTEGGTNIQYF,TGTGCCACCACCGAGGGAGGTACAAACATTCAGTACTTC
TRBV7-9,few,TRBJ1-5,TRBD1,CASSLVSAGGIWQPQHF,TGTGCCAGCAGCTTAGTTTCGGCAGGGGGAATTTGGCAGCCCCAGCATTTT
TRBV2,once,TRBJ2-1,-,CASSEAKDGSSYNEQFF,TGTGCCAGCAGTGAAGCCAAGGACGGGAGCTCCTACAATGAGCAGTTCTTC
TRBV9,-,TRBJ2-1,TRBD1,CASSSRDSTYNEQFF,TGTGCCAGCAGCTCCCGGGACAGCACCTACAATGAGCAGTTCTTC
TRBV6-1,-,TRBJ2-1,-,CASEFTQYNEQFF,TGTGCCAGCGAGTTTACCCAATACAATGAGCAGTTCTTC
TRBV18,-,TRBJ1-2,-,CASSSPGYGYTF,TGTGCCAGCTCATCCCCGGGCTATGGCTACACCTTC
TRBV28,-,TRBJ2-1,TRBD2,CASSLTSGRVNEQFF,TGTGCCAGCAGTTTGACTAGCGGGAGGGTGAATGAGCAGTTCTTC
TRBV5-4,-,TRBJ1-2,-,CASSTGSGYTF,TGTGCCAGCAGCACAGGATCTGGCTACACCTTC
TRBV2,-,TRBJ2-5,-,CASGGLDQETQYF,TGTGCCAGCGGCGGACTCGACCAAGAGACCCAGTACTTC
TRBV7-2,-,TRBJ2-6,TRBD2,CASSQQIAGANGLTF,TGTGCCAGCAGCCAGCAGATAGCGGGGGCCAACGGCCTGACTTTC
TRBV5-6,few,TRBJ2-1,-,CASSSPGEQFF,TGTGCCAGCAGCTCGCCCGGTGAGCAGTTCTTC
TRBV5-6,-,TRBJ1-5,-,CASSHPNRESQPQHF,TGTGCCAGCAGCCATCCTAACAGGGAAAGTCAGCCCCAGCATTTT
TRBV15,once,TRBJ2-5,-,CATSSQGQETQYF,TGTGCCACCAGCAGTCAGGGACAAGAGACCCAGTACTTC
TRBV19,-,TRBJ1-5,-,CASTLDSSNQPQHF,TGTGCCAGTACTCTGGACAGCAGCAATCAGCCCCAGCATTTT
TRBV11-2,few,TRBJ2-1,-,CASSLDWLMPEQFF,TGTGCCAGCAGCTTAGATTGGCTGATGCCTGAGCAGTTCTTC
TRBV5-1,-,TRBJ1-4,-,CASSLSGVTEKLFF,TGCGCCAGCAGCTTGAGCGGGGTTACTGAAAAACTGTTTTTT
TRBV28,-,TRBJ2-7,-,CASSFGVSYEQYF,TGTGCCAGCAGCTTCGGGGTGTCCTACGAGCAGTACTTC
TRBV9,-,TRBJ2-5,-,CASSATGYWETQYF,TGTGCCAGCAGCGCCACAGGGTATTGGGAGACCCAGTACTTC
TRBV7-3,-,TRBJ2-4,TRBD1,CASSLTGQANIQYF,TGTGCCAGCAGCTTGACGGGACAGGCCAACATTCAGTACTTC
TRBV6-5,-,TRBJ2-5,-,CASSTRGGETQYF,TGTGCCAGCAGCACCAGGGGCGGAGAGACCCAGTACTTC
TRBV5-4,-,TRBJ2-5,-,CAGGALQETQYF,TGTGCCGGGGGGGCCCTCCAAGAGACCCAGTACTTC
TRBV5-6,-,TRBJ2-1,-,CASSQTAYNEQFF,TGTGCCAGCAGCCAGACAGCCTACAATGAGCAGTTCTTC
TRBV7-9,-,TRBJ1-1,-,CASSTYRENTEAFF,TGTGCCAGCAGCACCTACAGGGAAAATACTGAAGCTTTCTTT
TRBV28,-,TRBJ2-3,TRBD2,CASSQREGHGGDTQYF,TGTGCCTCATCGCAGCGGGAGGGCCATGGAGGAGATACGCAGTATTTT
TRBV5-1,-,TRBJ1-4,-,CASSLGAGNEKLFF,TGCGCCAGCAGCTTAGGGGCGGGAAACGAAAAACTGTTTTTT
TRBV5-1,-,TRBJ1-1,-,CASSFTGLNTEAFF,TGCGCCAGCAGCTTTACGGGATTGAACACTGAAGCTTTCTTT
TRBV7-9,-,TRBJ2-7,-,CASSRGMYEQYF,TGTGCCAGCAGCCGGGGGATGTACGAGCAGTACTTC
TRBV7-2,few,TRBJ1-1,-,CASGLLQWGNTEAFF,TGTGCCAGCGGACTTCTCCAGTGGGGGAACACTGAAGCTTTCTTT
TRBV7-9,-,TRBJ1-6,TRBD1,CASSLTGTGSPLHF,TGTGCCAGCAGCCTAACCGGGACAGGGTCACCCCTCCACTTT
TRBV11-2,-,TRBJ1-6,-,CASSLEPSGNSPLHF,TGTGCCAGCAGCTTAGAACCCTCCGGGAATTCACCCCTCCACTTT
TRBV9,-,TRBJ2-1,TRBD2,CASSGQRHAGGPFNEQFF,TGTGCCAGCAGCGGACAGAGACATGCGGGAGGGCCATTCAATGAGCAGTTCTTC
TRBV13,-,TRBJ2-5,TRBD2,CASSPKGLAGETQYF,TGTGCCAGCAGCCCCAAGGGACTAGCGGGGGAGACCCAGTACTTC
TRBV7-9,-,TRBJ2-3,TRBD2,CASSSGLAGGSDTQYF,TGTGCCAGCAGCTCGGGGCTAGCGGGGGGGTCAGATACGCAGTATTTT
TRBV7-2,-,TRBJ2-1,TRBD2,CASSSTGLAEVNEQFF,TGTGCCAGCAGCTCGACGGGACTAGCGGAAGTCAATGAGCAGTTCTTC
TRBV7-8,-,TRBJ2-2,TRBD2,CASSAYPGTSGTDTGELFF,TGTGCCAGCAGCGCCTATCCCGGGACTAGCGGGACGGACACCGGGGAGCTGTTTTTT
TRBV12-5,-,TRBJ1-4,-,CASGLPRLGLRGKLFF,TGTGCTAGTGGTTTGCCTCGGTTAGGCCTACGGGGAAAACTGTTTTTT
TRBV28,few,TRBJ2-7,TRBD2,CASSFGGAGEQYF,TGTGCCAGCAGTTTCGGGGGGGCGGGGGAGCAGTACTTC
TRBV6-1,-,TRBJ1-1,TRBD1,CASSSRTGDTEAFF,TGTGCCAGCAGTTCCAGGACAGGGGACACTGAAGCTTTCTTT
TRBV7-2,-,TRBJ2-7,TRBD2,CASSLVTSGSYEQYF,TGTGCCAGCAGCTTAGTAACTAGCGGGAGCTACGAGCAGTACTTC
TRBV5-1,once,TRBJ1-2,-,CASRGLLYGYTF,TGCGCCAGCAGGGGACTGCTCTATGGCTACACCTTC
TRBV14,-,TRBJ2-5,TRBD2,CASSPGLAMMETQYF,TGTGCCAGCAGCCCGGGACTAGCGATGATGGAGACCCAGTACTTC
TRBV7-9,-,TRBJ2-3,TRBD1,CASSPLGQGGPDTQYF,TGTGCCAGCAGCCCCCTGGGACAGGGCGGCCCAGATACGCAGTATTTT
TRBV7-9,-,TRBJ1-2,-,CASSLSNRAANYGYTF,TGTGCCAGCAGCCTTTCGAACAGGGCCGCTAACTATGGCTACACCTTC
TRBV28,-,TRBJ2-2,-,CASTTGESDTGELFF,TGTGCCAGCACCACCGGGGAATCCGACACCGGGGAGCTGTTTTTT
TRBV5-1,once,TRBJ2-7,TRBD2,CASSVAGGEYEQYF,TGCGCCAGCAGCGTAGCGGGAGGAGAATACGAGCAGTACTTC
TRBV6-1,-,TRBJ1-3,TRBD1,CASSESGTAGNTIYF,TGTGCCAGCAGTGAATCCGGGACAGCCGGCAACACCATATATTTT
TRBV5-1,-,TRBJ1-1,-,CASSLDLSTEAFF,TGCGCCAGCAGCTTGGACTTGTCCACTGAAGCTTTCTTT
TRBV16,-,TRBJ2-1,TRBD2,CASTVNSSGKKFNEQFF,TGTGCCAGCACCGTGAACTCAAGCGGGAAGAAGTTCAATGAGCAGTTCTTC
TRBV29-1,few,TRBJ2-1,-,CSAYFLSSYNEQFF,TGCAGCGCCTACTTCCTAAGCTCCTACAATGAGCAGTTCTTC
TRBV28,-,TRBJ2-1,-,CASTPRFDEQFF,TGTGCCAGCACCCCTAGATTTGACGAGCAGTTCTTC
TRBV19,-,TRBJ1-4,TRBD1,CASSITGAREKLFF,TGTGCCAGTAGTATCACAGGGGCCCGTGAAAAACTGTTTTTT
TRBV6-6,-,TRBJ2-5,-,CASSRGQETQYF,TGTGCCAGCAGCCGAGGGCAGGAGACCCAGTACTTC
TRBV7-3,once,TRBJ2-1,TRBD2,CASSLMGGGLNEQFF,TGTGCCAGCAGCTTAATGGGGGGAGGGCTCAATGAGCAGTTCTTC
TRBV25-1,-,TRBJ1-2,TRBD1,CASSARDRNYGYTF,TGTGCCAGCAGTGCTAGGGACAGAAACTATGGCTACACCTTC